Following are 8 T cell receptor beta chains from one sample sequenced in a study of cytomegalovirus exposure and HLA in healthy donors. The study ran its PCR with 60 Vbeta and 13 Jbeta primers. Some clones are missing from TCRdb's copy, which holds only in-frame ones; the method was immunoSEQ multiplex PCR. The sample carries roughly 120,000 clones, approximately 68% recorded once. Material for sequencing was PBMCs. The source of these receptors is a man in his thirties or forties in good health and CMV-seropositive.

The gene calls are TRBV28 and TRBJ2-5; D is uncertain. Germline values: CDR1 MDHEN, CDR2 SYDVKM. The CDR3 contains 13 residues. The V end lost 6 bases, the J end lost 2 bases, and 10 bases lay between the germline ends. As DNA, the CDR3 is TGTGCCAGCAGAGAACAGCTACAAGAGACCCAGTACTTC. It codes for CASREQLQETQYF. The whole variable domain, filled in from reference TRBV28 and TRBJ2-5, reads DVKVTQSSRYLVKRTGEKVFLECVQDMDHENMFWYRQDPGLGLRLIYFSYDVKMKEKGDIPEGYSVSREKKERFSLILESASTNQTSMYLCASREQLQETQYFGPGTRLLVL.

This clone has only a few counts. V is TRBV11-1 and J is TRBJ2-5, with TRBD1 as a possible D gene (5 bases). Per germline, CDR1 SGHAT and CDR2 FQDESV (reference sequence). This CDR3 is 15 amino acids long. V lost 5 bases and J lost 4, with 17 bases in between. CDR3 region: CASSGSLGPTETQYF. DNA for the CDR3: TGTGCCAGCAGCGGGTCTTTGGGGCCGACAGAGACCCAGTACTTC.

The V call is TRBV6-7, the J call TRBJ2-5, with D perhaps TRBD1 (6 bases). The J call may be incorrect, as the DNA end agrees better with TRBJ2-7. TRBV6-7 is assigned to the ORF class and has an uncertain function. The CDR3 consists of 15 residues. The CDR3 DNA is TGTGCCAGAAGACTACAGGGATCACTCCCCTACGAGCAGTACTTC. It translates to CARRLQGSLPYEQYF.

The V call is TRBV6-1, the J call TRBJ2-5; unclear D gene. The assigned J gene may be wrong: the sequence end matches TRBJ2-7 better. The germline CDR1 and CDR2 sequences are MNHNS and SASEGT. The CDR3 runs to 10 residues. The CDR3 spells CASRHYEQYF. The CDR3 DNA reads TGTGCCAGCAGGCACTACGAGCAGTACTTC.

For the CDR3, the DNA is TGTGCCACCAGCGGGTCGACAGGGGGAGGGGAGACCCAGTACTTC. Amino acid sequence: CATSGSTGGGETQYF. The rearrangement uses TRBV15 and TRBJ2-5, with 9 bases that match TRBD1. V was clipped by 5 bases and J by 5 bases; unmatched bases: 9. Germline-derived CDR1 and CDR2 are LNHNV and YYDKDF (reference sequence). This CDR3 is built from 15 residues.

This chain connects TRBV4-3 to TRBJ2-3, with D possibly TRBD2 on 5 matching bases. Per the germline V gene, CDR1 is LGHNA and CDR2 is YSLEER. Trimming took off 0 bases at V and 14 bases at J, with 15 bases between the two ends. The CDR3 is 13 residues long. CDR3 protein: CASSQDIGRAGYF. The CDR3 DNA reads TGCGCCAGCAGCCAAGATATCGGCCGTGCGGGGTATTTT.

The CDR3 DNA reads as TGTGCCAGCAGCCACAGGAACACTGAAGCTTTCTTT. This codes for CASSHRNTEAFF. This rearrangement joins TRBV11-3 to TRBJ1-1; D gene unclear. Germline CDR1 and CDR2: SGHNT and YENEEA. Trimming shortened V by 5 bases and J by 1 base, and 5 bases separated the two germline ends. This CDR3 comprises 12 residues.

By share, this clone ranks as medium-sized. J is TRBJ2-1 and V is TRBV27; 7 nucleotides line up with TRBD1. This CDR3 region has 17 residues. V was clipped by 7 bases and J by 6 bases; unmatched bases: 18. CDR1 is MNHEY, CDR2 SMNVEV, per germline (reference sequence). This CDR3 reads CASTGNTGAVIVNEQFF. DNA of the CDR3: TGTGCCAGCACCGGTAACACAGGGGCGGTAATTGTCAATGAGCAGTTCTTC.